This is a list of T cell receptor beta chains from one sample in a study of PD-1 blockade in classical Hodgkin lymphoma. Some clones are missing from TCRdb's copy, which holds only in-frame ones; the method was immunoSEQ multiplex PCR. In the table there are tens of thousands of clones, 77% of which are singletons. The sample was peripheral blood mononuclear cells (PBMCs), taken before the fourth cycle of nivolumab. The origin of the receptors is a human donor with classical Hodgkin lymphoma. Each CDR3 is given with its conserved first and last residue. A D gene is named only where the DNA matches it firmly.

V gene: TRBV29-1; J gene: TRBJ2-7; D gene: TRBD1; CDR3 protein: CSVTGTGKYEQYF; CDR3 DNA: TGCAGCGTGACCGGGACAGGGAAATACGAGCAGTACTTC
V gene: TRBV27; J gene: TRBJ2-7; D gene: TRBD2; CDR3 protein: CASRASGGPYEQYF; CDR3 DNA: TGTGCCAGCAGGGCTAGCGGGGGACCCTACGAGCAGTACTTC
V gene: TRBV29-1; J gene: TRBJ2-7; D gene: .; CDR3 protein: CSASVVQELRAEQYF; CDR3 DNA: TGCAGCGCCTCTGTGGTACAGGAGCTTAGGGCCGAGCAGTACTTC
V gene: TRBV11-2; J gene: TRBJ2-1; D gene: TRBD2; CDR3 protein: CASSLLAGGLVNEQFF; CDR3 DNA: TGTGCCAGCAGCTTGTTAGCGGGGGGGCTTGTCAATGAGCAGTTCTTC
V gene: TRBV2; J gene: TRBJ1-2; D gene: .; CDR3 protein: CASSEGNYGYTF; CDR3 DNA: TGTGCCAGCAGTGAAGGTAACTATGGCTACACCTTC
V gene: TRBV19; J gene: TRBJ2-5; D gene: .; CDR3 protein: CASSIRQKETQYF; CDR3 DNA: TGTGCCAGTAGTATTAGACAGAAAGAGACCCAGTACTTC
V gene: TRBV4-2; J gene: TRBJ1-1; D gene: .; CDR3 protein: CASSQLQGGGTEAFF; CDR3 DNA: TGTGCCAGCAGCCAACTACAGGGAGGGGGAACTGAAGCTTTCTTT
V gene: TRBV7-2; J gene: TRBJ2-7; D gene: .; CDR3 protein: CASSLVFPYEQYF; CDR3 DNA: TGTGCCAGCAGCTTAGTCTTCCCTTACGAGCAGTACTTC
V gene: TRBV5-4; J gene: TRBJ2-7; D gene: TRBD1; CDR3 protein: CASSPGQGFSYEQYF; CDR3 DNA: TGTGCCAGCAGCCCGGGACAGGGTTTCTCCTACGAGCAGTACTTC
V gene: TRBV19; J gene: TRBJ2-5; D gene: .; CDR3 protein: CASSIGALYQETQYF; CDR3 DNA: TGTGCCAGTAGTATCGGGGCCTTGTACCAAGAGACCCAGTACTTC
V gene: TRBV29-1; J gene: TRBJ2-7; D gene: TRBD1; CDR3 protein: CSAGQGAAYEQYF; CDR3 DNA: TGCAGCGCGGGACAGGGGGCAGCATACGAGCAGTACTTC